These 15 T cell receptor beta chains originate from one sample sequenced in a study of blood T cells in healthy people across ages (dated by TCRdb to between 2014 and 2017). Library construction relied on 5' RACE. Instrument on record: Illumina HiSeq 2500. A second PCR of roughly 7 to 11 cycles was run with a J-beta primer mix and a sample-barcoded 5' primer. Through fastp at Q25 and MiXCR, TCRdb rebuilt clones from the public reads, retaining in-frame beta chains. Merged by CDR3 protein, the rows form single entries marked with the most common genes and DNA. This sample is represented by about 830,000 distinct CDR3 sequences; 58% of them were singletons. Roughly 22% of the sample rests with the top ten. The sequenced material came from blood. These receptors were obtained from a man aged 25 to 40 in good health.

The table lists this clonotype with a few counts. This chain uses TRBV12-3 or TRBV12-4 with TRBJ2-7; 7 bases align to TRBD1. Losses at the gene ends were 2 bases for V and 1 base for J; bases not matched to a gene: 5. The CDR3 is 15 residues long. This chain's CDR3 is CASSLYRQGSYEQYF. The CDR3 coding sequence is TGTGCCAGCAGTTTATATCGACAGGGATCCTACGAGCAGTACTTC.

V gene TRBV4-1 combines with J gene TRBJ2-5; 15 bases agree with TRBD2. Germline V gene data show CDR1 as MGHRA and CDR2 as YSYEKL. Trimming took 3 bases from V and 4 from J; bases not matched to a gene: 3. The CDR3 extends over 16 amino acids. CDR3 nucleotide sequence: TGCGCCAGCAGCCATCCGGGACTAGCGGGAGGAGAGACCCAGTACTTC. Translated, it gives CASSHPGLAGGETQYF.

The rearrangement uses TRBV3-1 and TRBJ2-5; D gene ambiguous. The closer fit of TRBJ2-7 to the DNA end suggests the J call may be wrong. Germline-derived CDR1 and CDR2 are LGHDT and YNNKEL (reference sequence). This CDR3 contains 12 residues. The CDR3, as DNA: TGTGCCAGCAGCCAAGTATCGGACGAGCAGTACTTC. This encodes CASSQVSDEQYF.

A few counts support this clonotype. The chain links TRBV20-1 to TRBJ1-2; 7 nucleotides match TRBD1. The CDR3 has 12 residues. Germline values: CDR1 DFQATT, CDR2 SNEGSKA (reference sequence). Trimming cost V 3 bases and J 8 bases; bases outside gene matches: 6. The CDR3 DNA is TGCAGTGCTAGTCTACAGGGGAAGGGCTACACCTTC. It codes for CSASLQGKGYTF.

The rearrangement uses TRBV7-9 and TRBJ1-1; D is perhaps TRBD1 (5 bases). V was shortened by 1 base and J by 4 bases, with 19 bases between the two germline ends. The CDR3 totals 17 residues. Germline loops: CDR1 SEHNR, CDR2 FQNEAQ (reference sequence). CDR3 bases: TGTGCCAGCAGCTTAGAGCCTCGACAGTGGAGGGCCACTGAAGCTTTCTTT. It specifies CASSLEPRQWRATEAFF. Drawing the rest from reference TRBV7-9 and TRBJ1-1, the complete variable domain is DTGVSQNPRHKITKRGQNVTFRCDPISEHNRLYWYRQTLGQGPEFLTYFQNEAQLEKSRLLSDRFSAERPKGSFSTLEIQRTEQGDSAMYLCASSLEPRQWRATEAFFGQGTRLTVV.

The V call is TRBV7-9, the J call TRBJ2-5; D ambiguous. Judging by the DNA end, TRBJ2-7 fits better; the J call may be wrong. Germline CDR1 SEHNR, CDR2 FQNEAQ (reference sequence). The CDR3 length is 12 residues. Here the CDR3 reads CASSSLGNEQYF. As DNA, the CDR3 is TGTGCCAGCAGCTCCCTGGGAAACGAGCAGTACTTC.

This clonotype was counted between two and nine times. This chain links TRBV24-1 with TRBJ2-7; no clear D gene. The J call may be wrong; the DNA end is better matched by TRBJ2-5. This CDR3 comprises 13 residues. Germline CDR1 and CDR2: KGHDR and SFDVKD. CDR3 nucleotide sequence: TGTGCCACCAGTACTGCAGGTACGGAGACCCAGTACTTC. Amino acid sequence: CATSTAGTETQYF.

About this clonotype: A much bigger clone sits one base away, suggesting this may be a read error. The chain recombines TRBV27 with TRBJ2-3; a weak D match, TRBD1 (5 bases). This CDR3 has 14 amino acids. Trimming left V 5 bases short and J 2 bases short, with 11 bases between. Looked up from germline, CDR1 is MNHEY and CDR2 is SMNVEV (reference sequence). This CDR3 is CASSGQGYTDTQYF. The CDR3 DNA sequence: TGTGCCAGCAGTGGGCAGGGATACACAGATACGCAGTATTTT.

This clonotype was seen just once. This chain uses TRBV12-3 or TRBV12-4 with TRBJ1-4; 9 bases fit TRBD1. J lost 10 bases, V lost 6 bases, and 9 bases had no gene match. The CDR3 sequence is 14 residues long. CDR3 nucleotide sequence: TGTGCCAGCAGCACGGGACAGGGTTACGGAAAACTGTTTTTT. Residues: CASSTGQGYGKLFF.

V usage is TRBV6-2 or TRBV6-3 and J usage is TRBJ2-4; 8 bases match TRBD2. Germline values: CDR1 MNHEY, CDR2 SVGEGT. V trimming: 5 bases; J trimming: 8 bases; junction bases outside the gene matches: 17. The CDR3 spans 17 residues. Written as DNA, the CDR3 is TGTGCCAGCAGTGCTTCGGGCCCGGGACTAGTCGGTGACATTCAGTACTTC. Residues: CASSASGPGLVGDIQYF.

The V gene is TRBV5-1, the J gene TRBJ2-1, with 8 positions matching TRBD2. CDR1 and CDR2 from the germline V gene are SGHRS and YFSETQ. The CDR3 runs 15 residues. Trimming removed 5 bases from V and 8 bases from J; junction bases left unmatched: 12. For the CDR3, the DNA is TGCGCCAGCAGTCACGCGATCCGGGAGGGGGATGAGCAGTTCTTC. As protein: CASSHAIREGDEQFF.

The CDR3 reads CASRKTSGGSGYNEQFF. DNA of the CDR3: TGTGCCAGCAGAAAAACTAGCGGGGGGTCTGGCTACAATGAGCAGTTCTTC. The rearrangement joins TRBV7-6 to TRBJ2-1; 12 bases agree with TRBD2. CDR1 and CDR2 (germline): SGHVS, FNYEAQ. V gave up 6 bases and J gave up 3 bases; unmatched junction bases: 9. This CDR3 spans 17 amino acids.

This clonotype was picked up a small number of times. The chain is built from TRBV7-9 and TRBJ2-7, with D unclear. CDR1 is SEHNR, CDR2 FQNEAQ, per germline (reference sequence). CDR3 size: 13 residues. Between the trimmed V and J ends, which lost 3 bases and 3 bases, there was a span of 9 bases. In nucleotides, the CDR3 is TGTGCCAGCAGCTTGTACGCGGACTACGAGCAGTACTTC. This encodes CASSLYADYEQYF.

This chain connects TRBV25-1 to TRBJ2-3; D might be TRBD2 (5 bases). Germline V CDR1 and CDR2: MGHDK, SYGVNS. The CDR3 has 10 residues. Trimming cost V 10 bases and J 9 bases, with 11 bases left between them. The CDR3 here is CATGWETQYF. In DNA form, the CDR3 reads TGTGCCACCGGGTGGGAGACGCAGTATTTT.

In its sample, this clonotype was seen a few times. DNA of the CDR3: TGTGCCAGCAGTGAATCTTTTGTGTCAGGGGGTGCCTACGAGCAGTACTTC. Translated, it gives CASSESFVSGGAYEQYF. The chain is built from TRBV25-1 and TRBJ2-7; 7 bases fit TRBD1. V shed 1 base and J 2 bases; nucleotides not matched to a gene: 11. The V gene's germline CDR1 is MGHDK and CDR2 SYGVNS. The CDR3 loop spans 17 amino acids.